The entry that follows covers one T cell receptor beta chain sequence. Sequenced by immunoSEQ multiplex PCR; TCRdb stores in-frame clones only, minus some. The sample lists roughly 590,000 clones, 95% to 96% seen once, with 0.11% in the top ten. These data come from a study of shared clonotypes between healthy human individuals. Terminally differentiated effector memory CD45RA+ cells were left out of the naive CD8 fraction, which was CD45RO-negative and positively selected for CCR7. Trimming took off 3 bases at V and 4 bases at J, with 16 bases between the two ends. Looked up from germline, CDR1 is MNHEY and CDR2 is SMNVEV (reference sequence). CDR3 length equals 15 residues.

The sequence came from a woman aged 25 to 45 in good health. This chain links TRBV27 with TRBJ2-7, with TRBD2 as a possible D gene (6 bases). The sequencing sample was made of naive CD8+ T cells sorted from blood. Written as DNA, the CDR3 is TGTGCCAGCAGTTTCGTGGGAGGCCCATTGTACGAGCAGTACTTC. Translated, it gives CASSFVGGPLYEQYF.